The 28 T cell receptor beta chains given below trace back to one sample, sequenced in a study of blood T cell repertoires in COVID-19. The protocol was immunoSEQ multiplex PCR, while the TCRdb copy is restricted to in-frame clones and leaves out a portion. The data contain 100,000 or so clones, around 81% of them seen just once; the ten biggest clones take up around 4.4%. The sample was peripheral blood. Every receptor here comes from a man in his sixties with acute or convalescent COVID-19.

This clone was observed a single time. The V call is TRBV5-6, the J call TRBJ1-4; D is perhaps TRBD1 (5 bases). CDR1 is SGHDT, CDR2 YYEEEE, per germline. Trimming cost V 5 bases and J 0 bases, with 8 bases left between them. This CDR3 is 14 amino acids long. The CDR3 here is CASSGTATNEKLFF. The CDR3 nucleotides are TGTGCCAGCAGTGGGACTGCAACTAATGAAAAACTGTTTTTT.

The V call is TRBV7-3, the J call TRBJ2-6; D remains ambiguous. Trimming stripped 1 base from V and 0 bases from J, with 10 bases between. The CDR3 consists of 17 residues. Germline values: CDR1 SGHTA, CDR2 FQGTGA. CDR3 in DNA: TGTGCCAGCAGCTTAAACCCCAGGTCCTCTGGGGCCAACGTCCTGACTTTC. It translates to CASSLNPRSSGANVLTF.

The chain combines TRBV7-9 with TRBJ2-7; 8 bases map to TRBD2. The CDR3 totals 12 residues. The germline V gene encodes CDR1 SEHNR and CDR2 FQNEAQ (reference sequence). The V segment lost 6 bases and the J segment 3 bases; nucleotides outside the gene matches: 1. The CDR3 DNA follows: TGTGCCAGCAGTCGGGGGGGCTACGAGCAGTACGTC. It translates to CASSRGGYEQYV.

The rearrangement uses TRBV30 and TRBJ2-3, with 10 bases aligning to TRBD1. Germline lookup yields CDR1 GTSNPN and CDR2 SVGIG (reference sequence). V was pared by 3 bases and J by 7 bases, with 7 bases of the junction left unmatched. The CDR3 covers 14 residues. The CDR3 DNA follows: TGTGCCTGGAGGGGGGACAGGGGATCAAATACGCAGTATTTT. Translating it yields CAWRGDRGSNTQYF.

This clone was observed a handful of times. The chain uses TRBV7-2 and TRBJ2-5; TRBD2 aligns across 10 bases. The V gene's germline CDR1 is SGHTA and CDR2 FQGNSA. The V segment lost 3 bases and the J segment 5 bases; nucleotides outside the gene matches: 9. The CDR3 covers 16 residues. CDR3 in DNA: TGTGCCAGCAGCTTCTATTCTAGCGGGAGAGGGGAGACCCAGTACTTC. Encoded protein: CASSFYSSGRGETQYF.

This clone was seen a handful of times. J is TRBJ1-6 and V is TRBV7-2, with D unclear. Looked up from germline, CDR1 is SGHTA and CDR2 is FQGNSA. V lost 5 bases and J 9 bases, leaving 14 bases between the germline ends. This CDR3 comprises 14 residues. CDR3 residues: CASSPIDGVSPLHF. The CDR3, as DNA: TGTGCCAGCAGCCCGATAGACGGAGTTTCACCCCTCCACTTT.

In this sample, this clone turned up once. The chain joins TRBV19 to TRBJ1-5; TRBD1 agrees at 8 bases. The CDR3 spans 14 residues. V lost 6 bases to trimming and J lost 6 bases; unmatched junction nucleotides: 7. The germline CDR1 and CDR2 sequences are LNHDA and SQIVND (reference sequence). CDR3 residues: CASRLAGGVQPQHF. The CDR3, as DNA: TGTGCCAGTAGGTTGGCAGGGGGCGTTCAGCCCCAGCATTTT.

CDR3 sequence reads: CASSRIPGQGPNSNQPQHF. CDR3 DNA sequence: TGCGCCAGCAGCCGAATACCGGGACAGGGGCCGAATAGCAATCAGCCCCAGCATTTT. The V call is TRBV4-1, the J call TRBJ1-5; TRBD1 matches at 10 bases. Germline V gives CDR1 MGHRA, CDR2 YSYEKL. This CDR3 contains 19 residues. V lost 4 bases and J lost 0; bases outside the gene matches: 12.

The chain combines TRBV5-1 with TRBJ2-3; no clear D. The CDR3 length is 13 residues. V lost 4 bases and J lost 6, with 12 bases in between. From germline, CDR1 is SGHRS and CDR2 YFSETQ. The CDR3 nucleotides read TGCGCCAGCAGCCAAGCCCTCTACGATACGCAGTATTTT. This encodes CASSQALYDTQYF.

This chain joins TRBV18 and TRBJ2-5; 11 positions match TRBD1. The CDR3 has 15 amino acids. Germline assignment: CDR1 KGHSH and CDR2 LQKENI. J was trimmed by 5 bases and V by 2 bases; bases with no gene match: 4. The CDR3 nucleotides are TGTGCCAGCTCACCAGGACAGGGGGCGCGGGAGACCCAGTACTTC. As protein: CASSPGQGARETQYF.

This chain joins TRBV6-5 and TRBJ1-6, with D possibly TRBD1 on 6 matching bases. V shed 4 bases and J shed 10 bases, with 14 bases lying between them. Germline V lookup: CDR1 MNHEY, CDR2 SVGAGI. The CDR3 length is 14 residues. The CDR3, as DNA: TGTGCCAGCAGTTTATCAGGGGAAAGATCACCCCTCCACTTT. As protein: CASSLSGERSPLHF.

V is TRBV18 and J is TRBJ2-7; 7 bases align to TRBD1. Germline loops: CDR1 KGHSH, CDR2 LQKENI. V trimming: 4 bases; J trimming: 5 bases; junction bases outside the gene matches: 2. CDR3 length: 12 amino acids. CDR3 coding DNA: TGTGCCAGCTCACAAGGGACAGACGAGCAGTACGTC. It is translated as CASSQGTDEQYV.

The rearrangement links TRBV6-9 to TRBJ2-1; 11 bases map to TRBD2. V was pared by 4 bases and J by 9 bases, with 8 bases of the junction left unmatched. From germline, CDR1 is MNHGY and CDR2 SVAAGI. The CDR3 sequence is 15 residues long. The CDR3 bases are TGTGCCAGCAGTTCTAGCGGGAGGAATCCAAGTGAGCAGTTCTTC. Its protein is CASSSSGRNPSEQFF.

The chain recombines TRBV30 with TRBJ2-2; D unresolved. CDR3 size: 12 residues. Deletions cut 8 bases from V and 5 bases from J, with 12 bases between. Germline V gene sequence: CDR1 GTSNPN, CDR2 SVGIG (reference sequence). DNA for the CDR3: TGTGCCCCCTTGGGCGAGACCGGGGAGCTGTTTTTT. Residues: CAPLGETGELFF.

This chain connects TRBV29-1 to TRBJ1-1; 10 bases agree with TRBD1. The CDR3 covers 12 residues. Losses at the gene ends were 6 bases for V and 5 bases for J; bases not matched to a gene: 3. Germline V lookup: CDR1 SQVTM, CDR2 ANQGSEA. The CDR3 DNA follows: TGCAGCGTCCGGACAGGGGGAACTGAAGCTTTCTTT. Translated, it gives CSVRTGGTEAFF.

The rearrangement uses TRBV9 and TRBJ2-5, with D possibly being TRBD2 (5 bases). CDR1 and CDR2 from the germline V gene are SGDLS and YYNGEE. This CDR3 is built from 15 residues. V shed 4 bases and J shed 4 bases, with 17 bases lying between them. This CDR3 reads CASSPLEVAGETQYF. CDR3 nucleotide sequence: TGTGCCAGCAGCCCCCTGGAGGTGGCGGGAGAGACCCAGTACTTC.

This chain connects TRBV11-2 to TRBJ2-7; 7 bases line up with TRBD1. With 2 bases clipped from V and 2 bases from J, the junction kept 3 bases outside the gene matches. The CDR3 length is 14 residues. Germline assignment: CDR1 SGHAT and CDR2 FQNNGV. The CDR3 nucleotides read TGTGCCAGCAGCTTAACAGGGGAAACCTACGAGCAGTACTTC. Amino acid sequence: CASSLTGETYEQYF.

V usage is TRBV11-2 and J usage is TRBJ1-1, with TRBD1 as a possible D gene (5 bases). V lost 5 bases, J lost 1 base, and 14 bases lay in between. CDR1 and CDR2 from the germline V gene are SGHAT and FQNNGV. The CDR3 spans 15 residues. CDR3 nucleotide sequence: TGTGCCAGCAGCAAGGATAGGGGATGGAACACTGAAGCTTTCTTT. Translating it yields CASSKDRGWNTEAFF.

This clone was seen only once. The gene calls are TRBV5-6 and TRBJ2-3; 9 bases agree with TRBD2. V lost 0 bases, J lost 5 bases, and 4 bases stayed unmatched. CDR3 length: 15 amino acids. CDR1 and CDR2 from the germline V gene are SGHDT and YYEEEE. The CDR3 loop is CASSLGPAGGDTQYF. Written as DNA, the CDR3 is TGTGCCAGCAGCTTGGGACCAGCGGGGGGAGATACGCAGTATTTT.

V and J are TRBV10-3 and TRBJ2-3; TRBD2 aligns across 11 bases. The V and J ends lost 6 bases and 9 bases, in that order; junction bases with no gene match: 17. Germline V gene sequence: CDR1 ENHRY, CDR2 SYGVKD. The CDR3 consists of 17 residues. CDR3 region: CAISTSGGIGPERTQYF. The CDR3 bases are TGTGCCATCAGCACTAGCGGGGGCATTGGACCCGAAAGGACGCAGTATTTT.

The chain has TRBV6-6 and TRBJ2-5; D is unresolved. The CDR3 loop spans 12 amino acids. Per germline, CDR1 MNHNY and CDR2 SVGAGI (reference sequence). The V end lost 2 bases, the J end lost 3 bases, and 4 bases lay between the germline ends. The CDR3 here is CASSYVEETQYF. The CDR3 DNA follows: TGTGCCAGCAGTTACGTCGAAGAGACCCAGTACTTC.

This chain joins TRBV27 and TRBJ2-7; 7 positions match TRBD2. With V trimmed by 2 bases and J by 4 bases, 2 bases remained unmatched. The CDR3 is 13 residues long. CDR1 is MNHEY, CDR2 SMNVEV, per germline (reference sequence). The CDR3 loop reads CASSLAAGYEQYF. As DNA, the CDR3 is TGTGCCAGCAGTTTAGCAGCGGGGTACGAGCAGTACTTC.

The V gene is TRBV12-1, the J gene TRBJ2-4; TRBD2 is the table's D call and was not checked against the DNA. TRBV12-1 is recorded as a pseudogene. There are 21 residues in the CDR3. The CDR3 sequence: CASSLTFGGRATFKAKNIQYF. For the CDR3, the DNA is TGTGCCAGCAGCCTTACATTCGGCGGGAGGGCAACCTTTAAAGCCAAAAACATTCAGTACTTC.

The chain joins TRBV29-1 to TRBJ1-1; 7 positions match TRBD1. CDR1 and CDR2 from the germline V gene are SQVTM and ANQGSEA. The CDR3 has 15 residues. V was pared by 2 bases and J by 2 bases, with 8 bases of the junction left unmatched. The CDR3 region has the DNA TGCAGCGTTGAAAGGGGGGACAGATCAAACACTGAAGCTTTCTTT. Translating gives CSVERGDRSNTEAFF.

CDR3 DNA: TGTGCCAGCAGTTCCCTAGCGGGAGGGTTCTCAGATACGCAGTATTTT. Amino acid sequence: CASSSLAGGFSDTQYF. The chain recombines TRBV6-5 with TRBJ2-3; 12 bases line up with TRBD2. The length of the CDR3 is 16 residues. With V trimmed by 4 bases and J by 4 bases, 6 bases remained unmatched. Germline CDR1 reads MNHEY; CDR2 reads SVGAGI.

This chain connects TRBV11-2 to TRBJ2-6, with a possible D match to TRBD2 (6 bases). The CDR3 consists of 17 residues. The V and J ends lost 1 base and 5 bases respectively, with 15 bases between them. Germline V lookup: CDR1 SGHAT, CDR2 FQNNGV. CDR3 sequence: CASSLVRGTLRANVLTF. The CDR3 DNA follows: TGTGCCAGCAGCTTAGTGCGGGGTACCTTGCGGGCCAACGTCCTGACTTTC.

The rearrangement uses TRBV30 and TRBJ1-2; D might be TRBD1 (5 bases). Trimming shortened V by 0 bases and J by 6 bases, and 11 bases separated the two germline ends. This CDR3 is 13 amino acids long. From germline, CDR1 is GTSNPN and CDR2 SVGIG (reference sequence). CDR3 loop: CAWSVQVFDGYTF. CDR3 coding DNA: TGTGCCTGGAGTGTACAGGTATTCGATGGCTACACCTTC.

The genes are TRBV7-9 and TRBJ1-2, with D uncertain. Deletions cut 5 bases from V and 4 bases from J, with 8 bases between. Germline CDR1 is SEHNR and CDR2 is FQNEAQ (reference sequence). The CDR3 extends over 12 amino acids. CDR3 sequence reads: CASSPQRYGYTF. CDR3 sequence (DNA): TGTGCCAGCAGCCCGCAGCGCTATGGCTACACCTTC. The full variable domain, with the rest looked up from reference TRBV7-9 and TRBJ1-2, is DTGVSQNPRHKITKRGQNVTFRCDPISEHNRLYWYRQTLGQGPEFLTYFQNEAQLEKSRLLSDRFSAERPKGSFSTLEIQRTEQGDSAMYLCASSPQRYGYTFGSGTRLTVV.